Presented here are 11 T cell receptor beta chains from one specimen sequenced in a study of T cell responses to AZD1222 COVID-19 vaccine (dated by TCRdb to the early 2020s). Library preparation employed the immunoSEQ multiplex PCR assay. TCRdb took over this immuneACCESS table, retaining in-frame rearrangements with V and J assigned. Such tables are incomplete; in checked studies, under half of the missing clones stem from an unresolved V gene, and the remainder is unexplained. The sample records tens of thousands of clones, under 95% of which are singletons. 22% of the sample goes to the ten largest clones. The intended sense of this specimen's time point label: baseline before first vaccination. The specimen was peripheral blood, collected on day 0 of AZD1222 vaccination. The source of these receptors is an adult in good health.

The CDR3 nucleotides read TGTGCCAGCAGTGAGGAGGGGGATCAGCCCCAGCATTTT. It translates to CASSEEGDQPQHF. The J gene is TRBJ1-5, the V gene TRBV2; D is perhaps TRBD1 (6 bases). From germline, CDR1 is SNHLY and CDR2 FYNNEI. This CDR3 has 13 amino acids. The germline V and J ends were trimmed by 3 bases and 5 bases, with 8 bases remaining between them. Complete variable domain (other parts from reference TRBV2 and TRBJ1-5): EPEVTQTPSHQVTQMGQEVILRCVPISNHLYFYWYRQILGQKVEFLVSFYNNEISEKSEIFDDQFSVERPDGSNFTLKIRSTKLEDSAMYFCASSEEGDQPQHFGDGTRLSIL.

This chain uses TRBV5-1 with TRBJ2-5; maybe TRBD1 (6 bases). Germline CDR1 and CDR2: SGHRS and YFSETQ. Trimming removed 3 bases from V and 2 bases from J, with 11 bases in between. The CDR3 runs 14 residues. CDR3 residues: CASSWPTGQETQYF. CDR3 DNA sequence: TGCGCCAGCAGCTGGCCGACAGGACAAGAGACCCAGTACTTC.

The rearrangement links TRBV6-5 to TRBJ2-3, with D possibly matching TRBD1 (5 bases). The CDR3 covers 13 residues. Trimming removed 6 bases from V and 5 bases from J, with 12 bases in between. Germline V CDR1 and CDR2: MNHEY, SVGAGI. The CDR3 DNA sequence: TGTGCCAGCAGGGGGCAAGTAGGAGATACGCAGTATTTT. Protein sequence: CASRGQVGDTQYF.

The chain links TRBV18 to TRBJ2-2, with 7 bases matching TRBD2. The germline CDR1 and CDR2 sequences are KGHSH and LQKENI. V lost 5 bases and J lost 0; bases outside the gene matches: 6. This CDR3 comprises 16 residues. In DNA, the CDR3 is TGTGCCAGCTCAGCGCCACTAGCGCCGAACACCGGGGAGCTGTTTTTT. As protein: CASSAPLAPNTGELFF.

This chain uses TRBV3-1 (or the pseudogene TRBV3-2) with TRBJ2-7; 10 bases are shared with TRBD1. CDR1 LGHDT and CDR2 YNNKEL come from the germline V gene (reference sequence). V shed 1 base and J 2 bases; nucleotides not matched to a gene: 2. The CDR3 totals 15 residues. Here the CDR3 DNA reads TGTGCCAGCAGCCAAGGACAGGGGGCGACCTACGAGCAGTACTTC. Its protein product is CASSQGQGATYEQYF.

This chain uses TRBV20-1 with TRBJ1-6, with D maybe TRBD1 (5 bases). The CDR3 covers 11 residues. Per germline, CDR1 DFQATT and CDR2 SNEGSKA (reference sequence). Trimming left V 7 bases short and J 9 bases short, with 10 bases between. The CDR3 DNA is TGCAGTGTCGGGGGGGTTTCACCCCTCCACTTT. Its translation: CSVGGVSPLHF.

The V gene is TRBV28, the J gene TRBJ1-6, with 9 positions matching TRBD1. Per the germline V gene, CDR1 is MDHEN and CDR2 is SYDVKM. The CDR3 has 13 amino acids. Unmatched junction bases numbered 1, after V lost 6 bases and J lost 7 bases. As DNA, the CDR3 is TGTGCCAGCAGAGGACAGGGGAATTCACCCCTCCACTTT. Its protein product is CASRGQGNSPLHF.

The chain joins TRBV30 to TRBJ1-3; D may be TRBD1 (5 bases). The germline V gene encodes CDR1 GTSNPN and CDR2 SVGIG (reference sequence). Trimming pared 3 bases from V and 2 bases from J, leaving 11 bases between. The CDR3 runs 14 residues. CDR3 in DNA: TGTGCCTGGAGAGGGGTATATGCTGGAAACACCATATATTTT. It specifies CAWRGVYAGNTIYF.

The rearrangement uses TRBV9 and TRBJ2-5, with 8 bases identical to TRBD2. Germline-derived CDR1 and CDR2 are SGDLS and YYNGEE. The CDR3 is 15 residues long. V shed 0 bases and J 5 bases; nucleotides not matched to a gene: 6. The CDR3 is CASSVVGGARETQYF. DNA for the CDR3: TGTGCCAGCAGCGTAGTCGGGGGGGCTAGGGAGACCCAGTACTTC.

This chain links TRBV4-3 with TRBJ1-6; D gene ambiguous. The CDR3 has 21 amino acids. Between the trimmed V and J ends, which lost 0 bases and 2 bases, there was a span of 23 bases. Germline V CDR1 and CDR2: LGHNA, YSLEER. The CDR3 bases are TGCGCCAGCAGCCAAGAAGAACCCGTCGGCAAGACTTCGCCCTATAATTCACCCCTCCACTTT. Its protein is CASSQEEPVGKTSPYNSPLHF.

This chain connects TRBV14 to TRBJ2-2; 9 bases map to TRBD1. V shed 4 bases, J shed 3 bases, and the junction held 15 bases outside the gene matches. Germline values: CDR1 SGHDN, CDR2 FVKESK. The CDR3 is 19 residues long. The DNA for the CDR3 is TGTGCCAGCAGCCGTGAGCGGGACAGGGAAGAGGCCGACACCGGGGAGCTGTTTTTT. Its translation is CASSRERDREEADTGELFF.